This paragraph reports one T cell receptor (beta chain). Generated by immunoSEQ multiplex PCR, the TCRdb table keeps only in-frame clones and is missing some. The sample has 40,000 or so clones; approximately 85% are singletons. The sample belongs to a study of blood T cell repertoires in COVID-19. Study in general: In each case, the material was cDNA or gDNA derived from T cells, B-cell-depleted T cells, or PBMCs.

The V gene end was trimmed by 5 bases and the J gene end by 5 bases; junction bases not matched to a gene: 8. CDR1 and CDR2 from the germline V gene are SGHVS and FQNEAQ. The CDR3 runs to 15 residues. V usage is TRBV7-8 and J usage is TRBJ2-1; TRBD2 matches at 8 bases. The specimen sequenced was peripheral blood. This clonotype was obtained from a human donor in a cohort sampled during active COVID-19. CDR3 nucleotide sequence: TGTGCCAGCAGCCACGGGGGGGGGCCCCACAATGAGCAGTTCTTC. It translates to CASSHGGGPHNEQFF.